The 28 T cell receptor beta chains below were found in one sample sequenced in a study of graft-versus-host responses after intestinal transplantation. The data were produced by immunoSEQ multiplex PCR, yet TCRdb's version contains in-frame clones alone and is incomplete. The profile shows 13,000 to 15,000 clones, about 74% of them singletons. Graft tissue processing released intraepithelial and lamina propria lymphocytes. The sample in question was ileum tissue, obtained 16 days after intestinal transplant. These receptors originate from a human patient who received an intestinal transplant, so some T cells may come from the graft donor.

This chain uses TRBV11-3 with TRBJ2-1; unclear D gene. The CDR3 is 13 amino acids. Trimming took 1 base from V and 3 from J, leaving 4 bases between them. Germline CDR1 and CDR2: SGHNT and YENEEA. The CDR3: CASSLANYNEQFF. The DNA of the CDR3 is TGTGCCAGCAGCTTAGCCAACTACAATGAGCAGTTCTTC.

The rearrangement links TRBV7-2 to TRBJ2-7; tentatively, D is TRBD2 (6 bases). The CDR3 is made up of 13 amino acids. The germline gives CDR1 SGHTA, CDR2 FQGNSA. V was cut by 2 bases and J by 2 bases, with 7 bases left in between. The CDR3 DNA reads TGTGCCAGCAGCTTACGCGGGACCTACGAGCAGTACTTC. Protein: CASSLRGTYEQYF.

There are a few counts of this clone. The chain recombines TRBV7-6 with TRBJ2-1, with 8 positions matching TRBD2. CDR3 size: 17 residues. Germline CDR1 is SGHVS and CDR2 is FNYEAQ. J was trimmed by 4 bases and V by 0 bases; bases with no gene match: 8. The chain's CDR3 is CASSLAPWREDYNEQFF. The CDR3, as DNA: TGTGCCAGCAGCTTAGCGCCTTGGCGGGAGGATTACAATGAGCAGTTCTTC.

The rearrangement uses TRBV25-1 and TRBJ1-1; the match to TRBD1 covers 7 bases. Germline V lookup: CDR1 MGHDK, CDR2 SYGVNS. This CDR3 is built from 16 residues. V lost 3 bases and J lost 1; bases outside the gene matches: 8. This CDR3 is CASSELKTGSNTEAFF. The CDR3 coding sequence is TGTGCCAGCAGTGAGCTAAAGACAGGGTCGAACACTGAAGCTTTCTTT.

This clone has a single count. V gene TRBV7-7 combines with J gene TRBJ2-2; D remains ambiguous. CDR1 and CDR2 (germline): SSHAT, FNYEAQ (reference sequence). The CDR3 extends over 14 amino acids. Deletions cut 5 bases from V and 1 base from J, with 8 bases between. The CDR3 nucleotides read TGTGCCAGCAGCCCCGGGTGGAACACCGGGGAGCTGTTTTTT. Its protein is CASSPGWNTGELFF.

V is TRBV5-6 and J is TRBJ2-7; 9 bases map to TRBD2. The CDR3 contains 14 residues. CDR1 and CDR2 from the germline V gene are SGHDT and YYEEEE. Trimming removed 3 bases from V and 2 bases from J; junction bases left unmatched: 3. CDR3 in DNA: TGTGCCAGCAGCTCTAGCGGGGACCCCTACGAGCAGTACTTC. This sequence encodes CASSSSGDPYEQYF. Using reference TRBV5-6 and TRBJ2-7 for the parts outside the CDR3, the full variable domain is DAGVTQSPTHLIKTRGQQVTLRCSPKSGHDTVSWYQQALGQGPQFIFQYYEEEERQRGNFPDRFSGHQFPNYSSELNVNALLLGDSALYLCASSSSGDPYEQYFGPGTRLTVT.

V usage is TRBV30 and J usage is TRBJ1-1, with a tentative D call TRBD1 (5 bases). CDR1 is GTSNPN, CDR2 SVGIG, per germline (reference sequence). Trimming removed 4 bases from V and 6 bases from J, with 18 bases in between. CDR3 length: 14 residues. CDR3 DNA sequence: TGTGCCTGGACCCCGGGGGTATCGAGTGCTGAAGCTTTCTTT. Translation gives CAWTPGVSSAEAFF.

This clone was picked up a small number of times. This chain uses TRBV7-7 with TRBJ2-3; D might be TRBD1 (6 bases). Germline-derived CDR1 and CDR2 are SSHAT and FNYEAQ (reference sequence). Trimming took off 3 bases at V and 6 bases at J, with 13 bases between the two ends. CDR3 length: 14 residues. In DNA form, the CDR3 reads TGTGCCAGCAGCTTGCTCGGACAGCACGATACGCAGTATTTT. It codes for CASSLLGQHDTQYF.

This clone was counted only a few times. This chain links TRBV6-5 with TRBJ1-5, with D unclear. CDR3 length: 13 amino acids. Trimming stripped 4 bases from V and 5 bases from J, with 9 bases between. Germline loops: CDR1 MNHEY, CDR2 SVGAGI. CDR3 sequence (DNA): TGTGCCAGCAGTTGGCACCTTCATCAGCCCCAGCATTTT. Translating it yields CASSWHLHQPQHF.

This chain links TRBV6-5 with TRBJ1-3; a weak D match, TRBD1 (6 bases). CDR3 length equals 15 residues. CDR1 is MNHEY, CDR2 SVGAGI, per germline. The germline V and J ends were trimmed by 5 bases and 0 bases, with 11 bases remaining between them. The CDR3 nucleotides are TGTGCCAGCAGTCTAACAGGGCACTCTGGAAACACCATATATTTT. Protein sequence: CASSLTGHSGNTIYF.

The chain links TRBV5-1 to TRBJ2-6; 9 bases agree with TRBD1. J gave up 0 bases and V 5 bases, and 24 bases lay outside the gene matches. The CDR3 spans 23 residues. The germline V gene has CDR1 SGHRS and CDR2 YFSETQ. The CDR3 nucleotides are TGCGCCAGCAGGTTCCCGGCCCTTTCATCAGCCGGGACAGGGACCTCTGGGGCCAACGTCCTGACTTTC. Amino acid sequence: CASRFPALSSAGTGTSGANVLTF.

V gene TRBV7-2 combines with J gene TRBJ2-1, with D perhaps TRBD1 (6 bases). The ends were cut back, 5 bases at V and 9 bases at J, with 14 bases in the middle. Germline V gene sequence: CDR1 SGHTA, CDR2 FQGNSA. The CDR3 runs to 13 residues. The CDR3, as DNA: TGTGCCAGCAGCGAACAGGGCACGGGTGAGCAGTTCTTC. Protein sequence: CASSEQGTGEQFF. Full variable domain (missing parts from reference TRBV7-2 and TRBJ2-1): GAGVSQSPSNKVTEKGKDVELRCDPISGHTALYWYRQSLGQGLEFLIYFQGNSAPDKSGLPSDRFSAERTGGSVSTLTIQRTQQEDSAVYLCASSEQGTGEQFFGPGTRLTVL.

The CDR3 region has the DNA TGCAGCCATTTTCCGGGACAGGGCCAAGAGACCCAGTACTTC. Its protein is CSHFPGQGQETQYF. This chain uses TRBV29-1 with TRBJ2-5; 9 bases are a match to TRBD1. J lost 1 base, V lost 8 bases, and 8 bases had no gene match. The CDR3 extends over 14 amino acids. Germline CDR1 is SQVTM and CDR2 is ANQGSEA.

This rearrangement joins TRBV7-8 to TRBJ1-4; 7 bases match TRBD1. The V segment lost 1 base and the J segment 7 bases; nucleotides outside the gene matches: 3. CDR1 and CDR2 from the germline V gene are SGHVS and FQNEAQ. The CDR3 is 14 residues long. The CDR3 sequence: CASSLGQGFEKLFF. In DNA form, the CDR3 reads TGTGCCAGCAGCTTAGGACAGGGTTTTGAAAAACTGTTTTTT.

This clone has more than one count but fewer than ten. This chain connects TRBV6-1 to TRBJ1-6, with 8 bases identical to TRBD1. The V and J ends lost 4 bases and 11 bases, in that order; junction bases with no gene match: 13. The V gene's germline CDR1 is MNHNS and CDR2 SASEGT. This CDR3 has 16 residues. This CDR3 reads CASSGFQGLQGAPLHF. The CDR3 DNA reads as TGTGCCAGCAGTGGATTTCAGGGGTTACAGGGGGCACCCCTCCACTTT.

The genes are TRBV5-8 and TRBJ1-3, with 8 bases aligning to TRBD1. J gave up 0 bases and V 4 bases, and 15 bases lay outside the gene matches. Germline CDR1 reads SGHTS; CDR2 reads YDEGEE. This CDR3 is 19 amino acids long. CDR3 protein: CASSRRTGPSYLSGNTIYF. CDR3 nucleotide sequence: TGTGCCAGCAGCAGACGGACAGGGCCTTCCTATCTCTCTGGAAACACCATATATTTT.

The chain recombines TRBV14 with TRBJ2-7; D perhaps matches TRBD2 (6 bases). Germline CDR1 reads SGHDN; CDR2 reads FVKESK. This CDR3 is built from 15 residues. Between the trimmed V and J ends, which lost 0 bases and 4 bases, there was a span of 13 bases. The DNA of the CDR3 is TGTGCCAGCAGCCAAGACGGGCGGGAACGGTACGAGCAGTACTTC. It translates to CASSQDGRERYEQYF.

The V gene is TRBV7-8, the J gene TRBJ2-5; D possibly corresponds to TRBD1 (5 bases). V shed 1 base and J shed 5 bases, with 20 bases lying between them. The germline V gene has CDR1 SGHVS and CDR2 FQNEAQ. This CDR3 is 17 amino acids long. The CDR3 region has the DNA TGTGCCAGCAGCTTAGTTCTAACAGGCCCAGTGGGGGAGACCCAGTACTTC. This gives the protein CASSLVLTGPVGETQYF.

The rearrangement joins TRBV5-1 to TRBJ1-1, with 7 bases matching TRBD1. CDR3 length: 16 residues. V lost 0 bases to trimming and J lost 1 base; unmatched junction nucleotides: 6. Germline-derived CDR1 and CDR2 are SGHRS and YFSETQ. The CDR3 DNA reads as TGCGCCAGCAGCTTGGAAATTCGGACAGGGAACACTGAAGCTTTCTTT. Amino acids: CASSLEIRTGNTEAFF.

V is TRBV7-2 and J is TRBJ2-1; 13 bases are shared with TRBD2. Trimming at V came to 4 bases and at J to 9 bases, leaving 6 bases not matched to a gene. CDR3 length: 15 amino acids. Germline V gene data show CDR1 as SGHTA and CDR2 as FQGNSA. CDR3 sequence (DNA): TGTGCCAGCAGCTCAACTAGCGGGGGGGCCCCTGAGCAGTTCTTC. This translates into CASSSTSGGAPEQFF.

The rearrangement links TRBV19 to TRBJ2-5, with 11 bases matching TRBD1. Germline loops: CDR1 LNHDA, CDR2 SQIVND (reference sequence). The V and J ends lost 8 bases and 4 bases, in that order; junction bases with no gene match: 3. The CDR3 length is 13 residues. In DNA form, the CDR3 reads TGTGCCAGTGGACAGGGGGCAGGAGAGACCCAGTACTTC. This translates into CASGQGAGETQYF. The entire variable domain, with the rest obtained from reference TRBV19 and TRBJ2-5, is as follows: DGGITQSPKYLFRKEGQNVTLSCEQNLNHDAMYWYRQDPGQGLRLIYYSQIVNDFQKGDIAEGYSVSREKKESFPLTVTSAQKNPTAFYLCASGQGAGETQYFGPGTRLLVL.

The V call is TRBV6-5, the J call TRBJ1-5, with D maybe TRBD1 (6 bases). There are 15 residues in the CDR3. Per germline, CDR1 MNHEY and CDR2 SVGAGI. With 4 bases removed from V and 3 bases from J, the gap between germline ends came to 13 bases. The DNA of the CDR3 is TGTGCCAGCAGTTGGAAACAGGGATTCAATCAGCCCCAGCATTTT. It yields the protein CASSWKQGFNQPQHF.

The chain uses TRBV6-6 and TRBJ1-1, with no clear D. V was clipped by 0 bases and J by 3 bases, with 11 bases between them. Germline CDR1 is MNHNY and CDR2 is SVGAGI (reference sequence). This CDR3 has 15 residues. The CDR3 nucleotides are TGTGCCAGCAGTTACTCATCGAGGGAGGACACTGAAGCTTTCTTT. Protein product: CASSYSSREDTEAFF.

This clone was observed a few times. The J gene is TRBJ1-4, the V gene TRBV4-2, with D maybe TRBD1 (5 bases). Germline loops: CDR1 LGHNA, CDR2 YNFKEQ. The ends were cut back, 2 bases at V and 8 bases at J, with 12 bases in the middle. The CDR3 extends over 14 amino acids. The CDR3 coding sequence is TGTGCCAGCAGCCAACGGGGGAGATTCGAAAAACTGTTTTTT. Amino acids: CASSQRGRFEKLFF.

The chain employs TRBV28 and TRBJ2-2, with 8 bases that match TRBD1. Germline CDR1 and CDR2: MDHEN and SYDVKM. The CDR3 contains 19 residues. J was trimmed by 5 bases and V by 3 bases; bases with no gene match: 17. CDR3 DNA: TGTGCCAGCAGTTTCCCTCACCCCCTTCAGGGGGCTCGGACCGGGGAGCTGTTTTTT. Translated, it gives CASSFPHPLQGARTGELFF.

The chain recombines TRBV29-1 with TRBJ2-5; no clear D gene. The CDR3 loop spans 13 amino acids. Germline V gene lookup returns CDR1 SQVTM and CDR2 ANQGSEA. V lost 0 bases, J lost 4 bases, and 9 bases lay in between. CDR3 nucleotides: TGCAGCGTTGAAGATGGGCTGCGAGAGACCCAGTACTTC. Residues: CSVEDGLRETQYF.

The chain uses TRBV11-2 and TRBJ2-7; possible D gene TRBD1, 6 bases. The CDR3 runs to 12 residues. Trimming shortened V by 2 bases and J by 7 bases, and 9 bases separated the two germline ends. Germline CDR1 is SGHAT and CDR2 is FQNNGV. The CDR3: CASSLQGYEQYF. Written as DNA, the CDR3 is TGTGCCAGCAGCTTACAGGGGTATGAGCAGTACTTC.

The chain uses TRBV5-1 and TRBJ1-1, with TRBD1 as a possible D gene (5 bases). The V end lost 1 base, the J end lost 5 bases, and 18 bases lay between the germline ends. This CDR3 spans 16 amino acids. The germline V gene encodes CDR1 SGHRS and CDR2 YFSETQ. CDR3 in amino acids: CASSLIGVQEGTEAFF. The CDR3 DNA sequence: TGCGCCAGCAGCTTGATCGGGGTACAGGAGGGGACTGAAGCTTTCTTT.